This paragraph reports one T cell receptor beta chain. Antigen: not known. The sample belongs to a study of T cells in Graves' hyperthyroidism and ophthalmopathy. Study conclusions and caveats: With a median lead of around 6.7 months before onset, the model predicted ophthalmopathy.

V lost 5 bases, J lost 1 base, and 14 bases lay in between. Germline V gives CDR1 SNHLY, CDR2 FYNNEI. CDR3 size: 15 residues. Patients having uncontrolled infection, another autoimmune disease, pregnancy or lactation were not included. Template material for amplifying TCR beta CDR3 regions consisted of RNA transcripts. In the first-round RT-PCR of the TCR CDR3, the HTBI primer set was used. TCRdb redid the calling of the multiplex PCR reads with MiXCR, one entry per CDR3 protein. The sample records tens of thousands of distinct CDR3 sequences, around half being singletons. V is TRBV2 and J is TRBJ2-5; D is possibly TRBD1 or TRBD2 (5 bases each). The clonotype was recovered from a woman aged 45-65 years with Graves' hyperthyroidism that later progressed to Graves' ophthalmopathy. Material for sequencing was blood. The CDR3 loop is CASSRDRVLQETQYF. Here the CDR3 DNA reads TGTGCCAGCAGTCGGGACCGGGTCCTCCAAGAGACCCAGTACTTC. The full variable domain, in which reference TRBV2 and TRBJ2-5 provide the parts outside the CDR3, is EPEVTQTPSHQVTQMGQEVILRCVPISNHLYFYWYRQILGQKVEFLVSFYNNEISEKSEIFDDQFSVERPDGSNFTLKIRSTKLEDSAMYFCASSRDRVLQETQYFGPGTRLLVL.